This TCR beta chain was sequenced in a study of blood T cell repertoires in COVID-19. The overall study: Sources were T cells, B-cell-depleted T cells, or PBMCs; the material itself was cDNA or gDNA.

The CDR3 is made up of 15 amino acids. CDR1 is SGHVS and CDR2 is FNYEAQ in the germline V gene. The J segment lost 5 bases and the V segment lost 1 base, leaving 6 bases of the junction unmatched. Original processing notes: Estimated nucleated cell counts came from reference gene primer amplification. Method: immunoSEQ multiplex PCR; TCRdb's copy keeps in-frame clones and lacks some. The V and J calls and the clone size are those of that table, but D and trimming were determined from the DNA. The sample includes some 460,000 clones, approximately 90% of them seen just once. The chain links TRBV7-6 to TRBJ2-7, with 9 bases lining up with TRBD1. The source material was peripheral blood. This sequence originates from a woman in her thirties with acute or convalescent COVID-19. In DNA, the CDR3 is TGTGCCAGCAGCTTAGAACCCGGGACAGGGAACGAGCAGTACTTC. Its protein product is CASSLEPGTGNEQYF.